This TCR beta chain was recovered during a study of blood T cell repertoires in COVID-19. Turning to the study itself: Samples of COVID-19 (acute and convalescent) were obtained from the United States, Italy and Spain.

V lost 4 bases and J lost 0, with 16 bases in between. The CDR3 has 16 residues. Germline V gene sequence: CDR1 SGHAT, CDR2 FQNNGV. Profiling relied on immunoSEQ multiplex PCR, and the TCRdb table lists in-frame clones only, not all of them. The sample contains under 450,000 clones, around nine tenths of which appear only once. The chain uses TRBV11-2 and TRBJ2-7, with D unresolved. Source material: peripheral blood. The receptor was derived from a woman between 35 and 50 years old with COVID-19, enrolled during active disease. CDR3 bases: TGTGCCAGCAGCTCTAGATTGGTGGCCAGCTCCTACGAGCAGTACTTC. Its protein product is CASSSRLVASSYEQYF. The complete variable domain, with remaining parts taken from reference TRBV11-2 and TRBJ2-7, reads EAGVAQSPRYKIIEKRQSVAFWCNPISGHATLYWYQQILGQGPKLLIQFQNNGVVDDSQLPKDRFSAERLKGVDSTLKIQPAKLEDSAVYLCASSSRLVASSYEQYFGPGTRLTVT.